A selection of T cell receptor beta chains follows, all from one sample in a study of blood T cell repertoires in COVID-19. The data were produced by immunoSEQ multiplex PCR, yet TCRdb's version contains in-frame clones alone and is incomplete. The table lists some 320,000 clones, 89% of them singletons. The sequenced sample was PBMCs or T cells enriched from blood (not recorded which). Receptor source: a man between 60 and 75 years old who had recovered from COVID-19. Each CDR3 is given with its conserved first and last residue.

TRBJ2-2	TRBV7-3	CASSPRNTGELFF
TRBJ2-3	TRBV29-1	CSVAATAYTDTQYF
TRBJ1-2	TRBV7-8	CASSPRGGTGGYTF
TRBJ2-7	TRBV7-2	CASSLMGTGTYEQYF
TRBJ2-1	TRBV28	CASSYDSYNEQFF
TRBJ2-7	TRBV11-2	CASSLYPRGETYEQYF
TRBJ1-1	TRBV6-5	CASSSHRAKGTEAFF
TRBJ1-1	TRBV28	CASSFWDRSLNTEAFF
TRBJ2-7	TRBV6-5	CASKYSGRDYEQYF
TRBJ2-5	TRBV6-5	CASSYGGAGETQYF
TRBJ2-5	TRBV5-4	CASSSGQGQETQYF
TRBJ2-1	TRBV9	CASSATLYNEQFF
TRBJ2-2	TRBV12-5	CASGLGVLAGGNTGELFF
TRBJ2-3	TRBV6-5	CASRYGLAGKYTQYF
TRBJ1-5	TRBV5-1	CASSFGGGGNQPQHF
TRBJ2-5	TRBV2	CASSASSETQYF
TRBJ2-1	TRBV11-3	CASSGGLYNRPNEQFF
TRBJ1-5	TRBV4-1	CASSQQGGLNQPQHF
TRBJ1-4	TRBV5-1	CASRAGITTNEKLFF
TRBJ2-1	TRBV3-1/TRBV3-2	CASSHQGQAQNEQFF
TRBJ2-2	TRBV6-5	CASRQGAGTGELFF
TRBJ2-1	TRBV6-5	CASRTGQGFNEQFF
TRBJ1-2	TRBV5-1	CASSLQSLFDGYTF
TRBJ2-7	TRBV6-2/TRBV6-3	CASSTGLAGGGYEQYF
TRBJ2-2	TRBV6-5	CASSYRQRATGELFF
TRBJ2-2	TRBV11-2	CASTSGGTSHPRAGELFF
TRBJ1-2	TRBV6-5	CASSYRRTGEGYGYTF
TRBJ2-3	TRBV29-1	CSVGWGGVSDTQYF
TRBJ2-1	TRBV5-1	CASSLGDRVNDNEQFF
TRBJ1-1	TRBV7-9	CASSSPGRVTEAFF
TRBJ2-1	TRBV14	CASSQGLAGVNEQFF
TRBJ1-4	TRBV19	CASRSIREKDEKLFF
TRBJ2-7	TRBV6-6	CASSPSRGREQYF
TRBJ2-3	TRBV6-4	CASSESPWLAGGNTDTQYF
TRBJ2-1	TRBV7-2	CASSLDSGSYNEQFF
TRBJ2-5	TRBV5-4	CASSIGGQRQETQYF
TRBJ2-2	TRBV7-7	CASSLPFWTSGRARTGELFF
TRBJ1-4	TRBV19	CASSPGTANNEKLFF
TRBJ2-2	TRBV2	CASSQMAGELFF
TRBJ2-2	TRBV19	CASSIGPGELFF
TRBJ2-1	TRBV7-6	CASSLGGDRGNEQFF
TRBJ2-7	TRBV5-6	CASSLSVRNYEQYF
TRBJ2-7	TRBV7-2	CASSPRRGSPSRYEQYF
TRBJ2-7	TRBV10-3	CATHTETSGRIYEQYF
TRBJ2-1	TRBV28	CASSLWQGDYNEQFF
TRBJ1-6	TRBV3-1/TRBV3-2	CASSQVSDSPLHF
TRBJ2-1	TRBV6-6	CASSYPGTGGDEQFF
TRBJ2-7	TRBV7-2	CASSPRDRSTYEQYF
TRBJ2-7	TRBV5-8	CASSLGTSGILHEQYF